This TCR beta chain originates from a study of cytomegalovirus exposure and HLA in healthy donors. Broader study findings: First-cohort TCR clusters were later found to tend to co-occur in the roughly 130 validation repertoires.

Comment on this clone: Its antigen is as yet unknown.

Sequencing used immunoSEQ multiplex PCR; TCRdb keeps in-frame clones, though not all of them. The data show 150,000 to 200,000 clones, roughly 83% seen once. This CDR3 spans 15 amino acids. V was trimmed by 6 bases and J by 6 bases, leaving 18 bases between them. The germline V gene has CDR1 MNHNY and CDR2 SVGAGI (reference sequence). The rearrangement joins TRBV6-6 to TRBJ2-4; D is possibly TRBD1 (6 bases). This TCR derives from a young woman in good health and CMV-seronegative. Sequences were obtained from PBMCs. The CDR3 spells CASSPQDRPANIQYF. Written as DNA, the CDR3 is TGTGCCAGCAGCCCCCAGGACAGACCGGCAAACATTCAGTACTTC.